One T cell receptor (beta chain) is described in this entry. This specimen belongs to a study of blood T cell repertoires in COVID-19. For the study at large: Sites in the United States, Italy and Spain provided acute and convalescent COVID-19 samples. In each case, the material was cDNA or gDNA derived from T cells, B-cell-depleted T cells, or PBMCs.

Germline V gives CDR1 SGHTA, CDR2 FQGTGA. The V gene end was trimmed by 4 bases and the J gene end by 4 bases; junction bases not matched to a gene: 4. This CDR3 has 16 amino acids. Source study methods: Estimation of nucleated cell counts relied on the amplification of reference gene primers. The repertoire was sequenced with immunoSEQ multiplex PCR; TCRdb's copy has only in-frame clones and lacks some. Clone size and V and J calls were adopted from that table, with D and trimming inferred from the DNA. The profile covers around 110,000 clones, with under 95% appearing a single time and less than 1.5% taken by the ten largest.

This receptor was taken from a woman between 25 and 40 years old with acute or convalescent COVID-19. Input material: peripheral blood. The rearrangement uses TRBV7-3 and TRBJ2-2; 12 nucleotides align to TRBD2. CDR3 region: CASSSTGLAGTGELFF. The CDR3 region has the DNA TGTGCCAGCAGCTCAACGGGACTAGCGGGCACCGGGGAGCTGTTTTTT.